This T cell receptor (beta chain) was captured in a study of blood T cell repertoires in COVID-19. Across the whole study: The study drew acute and convalescent COVID-19 samples from the United States, Italy and Spain.

Unmatched junction bases numbered 9, after V lost 4 bases and J lost 0 bases. Germline V gene data show CDR1 as MNHNS and CDR2 as SASEGT. There are 17 residues in the CDR3. The authors' processing: Counts of nucleated cells, estimated from reference gene primer amplification, were obtained. Assay used: immunoSEQ multiplex PCR; TCRdb lists only in-frame clones, some missing. Clonal size and the V and J genes are those of that table, whereas D and trimming came from the DNA. The table has 200,000 to 250,000 clones, 75% to 85% seen once. The sequenced sample consisted of peripheral blood. V and J are TRBV6-1 and TRBJ1-1; 9 bases line up with TRBD1. The sequence came from a human donor in a cohort sampled during active COVID-19. For the CDR3, the DNA is TGTGCCAGCAGTGGCCCTTTACAGGGGGCGATGAACACTGAAGCTTTCTTT. Translation gives CASSGPLQGAMNTEAFF.